The T cell receptor beta chain described here comes from a study of blood T cell repertoires in COVID-19. The overall study: Sites in the United States, Italy and Spain provided acute and convalescent COVID-19 samples.

In the authors' workflow: Reference gene primer amplification gave nucleated cell count estimates. TCRdb's table, derived via immunoSEQ multiplex PCR, lists solely in-frame clones and lacks some. The V and J calls and clone size come from that table; D and trimming were worked out from the DNA. This sample carries about 70,000 clones, about four fifths of them seen once, and the ten largest clones take 6.3%. This clone was recorded once. V lost 4 bases, J lost 1 base, and 4 bases stayed unmatched. Germline loops: CDR1 MNHEY, CDR2 SMNVEV (reference sequence). The CDR3 has 15 amino acids. The chain uses TRBV27 and TRBJ1-1, with 9 nucleotides matching TRBD1. Sequenced material: peripheral blood. This receptor was taken from a woman aged 55-69 years with acute or convalescent COVID-19. As DNA, the CDR3 is TGTGCCAGCAGTTCGTTGGACAGGGGGAACACTGAAGCTTTCTTT. It is translated as CASSSLDRGNTEAFF.